Sequencing of this TCR beta chain was carried out in a study of cytomegalovirus exposure and HLA in healthy donors. Unmatched junction bases numbered 5, after V lost 6 bases and J lost 5 bases. CDR3 size: 14 residues. Germline CDR1 MNHNS, CDR2 SASEGT. PCR primers comprised 60 Vbeta and 13 Jbeta primers. Some clones are missing from TCRdb's copy, which holds only in-frame ones; the method was immunoSEQ multiplex PCR. The sample holds roughly 160,000 clones; approximately 80% are singletons and the top ten take 2.4%. The sample comprised PBMCs. This chain links TRBV6-1 with TRBJ1-5, with 9 bases lining up with TRBD1. The TCR sequence derives from a male donor in good health and CMV-seronegative. The DNA for the CDR3 is TGTGCCAGCAGAGCGGGACAGGGTTATCAGCCCCAGCATTTT. Residues: CASRAGQGYQPQHF.